The 19 T cell receptor beta chains reported below all come from one sample, sequenced in a study of blood T cell repertoires in COVID-19. Produced via immunoSEQ multiplex PCR; TCRdb's table is partial and in-frame only. Among around 300,000 clones, about 88% were seen once, and the ten largest hold 3%. The specimen sequenced was PBMCs or T cells enriched from blood (not recorded which). The receptors originated from a woman aged 50 to 60 who had recovered from COVID-19.

The DNA for the CDR3 is TGTGCCAGCACCAGGACAGGGAACAGTTCACCCCTCCACTTT. Its protein is CASTRTGNSSPLHF. The chain couples TRBV3-1 (or the pseudogene TRBV3-2) to TRBJ1-6, with 8 bases fitting TRBD1. V was pared by 7 bases and J by 9 bases, with 8 bases of the junction left unmatched. There are 14 residues in the CDR3. Looked up from germline, CDR1 is LGHDT and CDR2 is YNNKEL (reference sequence).

This chain links TRBV5-6 with TRBJ1-4; 7 positions match TRBD1. Per germline, CDR1 SGHDT and CDR2 YYEEEE. The CDR3 has 13 residues. Trimming at V came to 4 bases and at J to 7 bases, leaving 4 bases not matched to a gene. This CDR3 is CASSRGQSEKLFF. In nucleotides, the CDR3 is TGTGCCAGCAGCCGGGGACAGTCTGAAAAACTGTTTTTT.

The chain employs TRBV21-1 and TRBJ2-2; the table calls TRBD1, which could not be checked here. TRBV21-1 is a listed pseudogene. This CDR3 comprises 15 residues. CDR3 DNA: TGTGCCAGCAGCAAACGGACATGGAACACCGGGGAGCTGTTTTTT. Translated: CASSKRTWNTGELFF.

The CDR3 loop reads CASSRSQGVDEKLFF. In nucleotides, the CDR3 is TGTGCCAGTAGCAGATCTCAGGGGGTTGATGAAAAACTGTTTTTT. This rearrangement joins TRBV19 to TRBJ1-4, with TRBD1 matching over 7 bases. The CDR3 is 15 residues long. The junction had 10 bases not matched to a gene; V was cut back by 6 bases and J by 6 bases. Germline CDR1 is LNHDA and CDR2 is SQIVND (reference sequence).

This rearrangement joins TRBV18 to TRBJ2-3; the D gene is possibly TRBD1 (6 bases). This CDR3 comprises 18 residues. Germline values: CDR1 KGHSH, CDR2 LQKENI. Trimming left V 0 bases short and J 0 bases short, with 16 bases between. CDR3 amino acids: CASSPPNMDRASTDTQYF. The DNA of the CDR3 is TGTGCCAGCTCACCACCCAATATGGACAGAGCTAGCACAGATACGCAGTATTTT.

The chain couples TRBV28 to TRBJ2-2; TRBD2 matches 12 bases. The CDR3 has 19 residues. Germline V gives CDR1 MDHEN, CDR2 SYDVKM. Trimming at V came to 5 bases and at J to 2 bases, leaving 12 bases not matched to a gene. For the CDR3, the DNA is TGTGCCAGCAGTCCCTACGGCCCGACTAGCGGGAGAAACACCGGGGAGCTGTTTTTT. The encoded protein is CASSPYGPTSGRNTGELFF.

This chain links TRBV27 with TRBJ1-1, with a possible D match to TRBD1 (5 bases). The CDR3 has 12 amino acids. Trimming pared 2 bases from V and 5 bases from J, leaving 6 bases between. Germline V gives CDR1 MNHEY, CDR2 SMNVEV (reference sequence). This CDR3 reads CASSLRGTEAFF. For the CDR3, the DNA is TGTGCCAGCAGTTTAAGGGGAACTGAAGCTTTCTTT.

The sample holds a few counts of this clone. This chain uses TRBV7-9 with TRBJ1-4; D is undetermined. The CDR3 loop spans 13 amino acids. Looked up from germline, CDR1 is SEHNR and CDR2 is FQNEAQ (reference sequence). Trimming stripped 3 bases from V and 8 bases from J, with 10 bases between. The CDR3 region has the DNA TGTGCCAGCAGCTTTTTCCAGAACGAAAAACTGTTTTTT. Protein: CASSFFQNEKLFF.

The J gene is TRBJ1-1, the V gene TRBV28, with 7 positions matching TRBD1. The CDR3 is 15 amino acids. V gave up 4 bases and J gave up 3 bases; unmatched junction bases: 8. Germline assignment: CDR1 MDHEN and CDR2 SYDVKM. For the CDR3, the DNA is TGTGCCAGCAGTTCAGGGGGTGTTAAGGACACTGAAGCTTTCTTT. Encoded protein: CASSSGGVKDTEAFF.

This clone appeared once. The J gene is TRBJ2-1, the V gene TRBV5-8, with TRBD2 as a possible D gene (7 bases). Germline CDR1 reads SGHTS; CDR2 reads YDEGEE. V was clipped by 0 bases and J by 0 bases, with 16 bases between them. The CDR3 spans 18 residues. CDR3 nucleotide sequence: TGTGCCAGCAGCTTGGATGAGGGGGGGTTAATCTCCTACAATGAGCAGTTCTTC. This translates into CASSLDEGGLISYNEQFF.

The rearrangement links TRBV25-1 to TRBJ2-2; D unresolved. Germline CDR1 reads MGHDK; CDR2 reads SYGVNS. The CDR3 runs to 13 residues. V lost 4 bases and J 6 bases, leaving 9 bases between the germline ends. The CDR3 nucleotides read TGTGCCAGCAGTGCCCCCCTCGCCGGGGAGCTGTTTTTT. This gives the protein CASSAPLAGELFF.

This chain connects TRBV28 to TRBJ2-5; 7 positions agree with TRBD1. There are 15 residues in the CDR3. From germline, CDR1 is MDHEN and CDR2 SYDVKM. V was pared by 4 bases and J by 1 base, with 6 bases of the junction left unmatched. The CDR3 here is CASSSWTGIQETQYF. CDR3 nucleotides: TGTGCCAGCAGTTCCTGGACAGGAATCCAAGAGACCCAGTACTTC. Combining the CDR3 with reference TRBV28 and TRBJ2-5 gives the whole variable domain DVKVTQSSRYLVKRTGEKVFLECVQDMDHENMFWYRQDPGLGLRLIYFSYDVKMKEKGDIPEGYSVSREKKERFSLILESASTNQTSMYLCASSSWTGIQETQYFGPGTRLLVL.

The V and J genes are TRBV24-1 and TRBJ2-2, with a tentative D call TRBD1 (6 bases). CDR1 is KGHDR and CDR2 is SFDVKD in the germline V gene. V was shortened by 4 bases and J by 4 bases, with 6 bases between the two germline ends. This CDR3 has 13 amino acids. The CDR3: CATSEGGTGELFF. CDR3 sequence (DNA): TGTGCCACCAGTGAAGGGGGCACCGGGGAGCTGTTTTTT.

This clone was seen a few times. The rearrangement joins TRBV28 to TRBJ1-1; the match to TRBD1 covers 8 bases. V lost 6 bases, J lost 4 bases, and 13 bases stayed unmatched. Germline V gene sequence: CDR1 MDHEN, CDR2 SYDVKM. The CDR3 contains 16 residues. CDR3: CASRSRRDRISTEAFF. The CDR3 nucleotides are TGTGCCAGCAGAAGCCGCCGGGACAGGATTAGCACTGAAGCTTTCTTT.

The CDR3 spells CASGPPDGQTQYF. DNA of the CDR3: TGTGCTAGTGGCCCGCCGGACGGACAGACGCAGTATTTT. The chain links TRBV12-5 to TRBJ2-3; maybe TRBD1 (6 bases). The CDR3 consists of 13 residues. Germline CDR1 LGHNT, CDR2 FRNRAP. Deletions cut 6 bases from V and 9 bases from J, with 16 bases between.

The chain links TRBV6-5 to TRBJ1-1, with 7 bases matching TRBD1. The CDR3 runs 13 residues. CDR1 is MNHEY and CDR2 is SVGAGI in the germline V gene. The junction had 1 base not matched to a gene; V was cut back by 6 bases and J by 0 bases. The CDR3 protein is CASRGQLNTEAFF. The CDR3 DNA reads as TGTGCCAGCAGGGGACAGCTGAACACTGAAGCTTTCTTT.

The CDR3 DNA sequence: TGTGCCAGCAGCATATCTAGCGGGAGGGCCACGCGTGAGCAGTTCTTC. Protein sequence: CASSISSGRATREQFF. The chain carries TRBV9 and TRBJ2-1; 12 positions agree with TRBD2. This CDR3 spans 16 amino acids. J lost 9 bases, V lost 4 bases, and 11 bases had no gene match. Germline V gene lookup returns CDR1 SGDLS and CDR2 YYNGEE.

V usage is TRBV19 and J usage is TRBJ1-1, with TRBD1 identical over 7 bases. Germline V lookup: CDR1 LNHDA, CDR2 SQIVND (reference sequence). The CDR3 contains 14 residues. Germline trimming cut 6 bases from V and 0 bases from J; bases unmatched to any gene: 4. The DNA of the CDR3 is TGTGCCAGTAGGCCAGGGGGGATGAACACTGAAGCTTTCTTT. This sequence encodes CASRPGGMNTEAFF.

This sequence joins TRBV9 and TRBJ2-1; TRBD1 matches at 7 bases. CDR3 length: 16 residues. Trimming removed 2 bases from V and 0 bases from J; junction bases left unmatched: 5. From germline, CDR1 is SGDLS and CDR2 YYNGEE. The CDR3 is CASSVVTGSSYNEQFF. The CDR3 bases are TGTGCCAGCAGCGTCGTGACAGGGAGCTCCTACAATGAGCAGTTCTTC.